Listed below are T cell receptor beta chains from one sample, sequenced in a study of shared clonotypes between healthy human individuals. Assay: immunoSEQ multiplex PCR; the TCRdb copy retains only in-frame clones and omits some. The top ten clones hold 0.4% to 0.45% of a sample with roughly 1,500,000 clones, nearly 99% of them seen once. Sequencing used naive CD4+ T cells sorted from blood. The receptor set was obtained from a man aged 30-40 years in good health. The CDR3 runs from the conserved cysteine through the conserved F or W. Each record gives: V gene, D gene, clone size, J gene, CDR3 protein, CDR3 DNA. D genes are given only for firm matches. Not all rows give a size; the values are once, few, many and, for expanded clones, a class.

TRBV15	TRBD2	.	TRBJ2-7	CATSRGLAGAGAPYEQYF	TGTGCCACCAGCAGAGGGCTAGCGGGAGCCGGGGCACCCTACGAGCAGTACTTC
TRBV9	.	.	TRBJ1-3	CASSVGRLSGNTIYF	TGTGCCAGCAGCGTAGGACGGCTCTCTGGAAACACCATATATTTT
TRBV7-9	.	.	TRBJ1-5	CASSGGQYNQPQHF	TGTGCCAGCAGCGGTGGACAGTACAATCAGCCCCAGCATTTT
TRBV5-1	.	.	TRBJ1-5	CASSFLPNSNQPQHF	TGCGCCAGCAGCTTTCTACCCAATAGCAATCAGCCCCAGCATTTT
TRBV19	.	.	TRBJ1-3	CASSRQVSGNTIYF	TGTGCCAGTAGTAGACAGGTTTCTGGAAACACCATATATTTT
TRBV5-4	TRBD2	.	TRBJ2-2	CASSLRTSGRAVYTGELFF	TGTGCCAGCAGCCTTAGGACTAGCGGGAGGGCCGTGTACACCGGGGAGCTGTTTTTT
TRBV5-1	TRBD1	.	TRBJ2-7	CASSLRGRYEQYF	TGCGCCAGCAGCTTAAGGGGGCGTTACGAGCAGTACTTC
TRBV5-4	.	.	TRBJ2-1	CASSLDGRPRSNEQFF	TGTGCCAGCAGCTTAGATGGCAGGCCGAGGTCGAATGAGCAGTTCTTC
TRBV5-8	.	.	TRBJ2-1	CASSFIAAALSYNEQFF	TGTGCCAGCAGCTTTATTGCGGCGGCTCTCTCCTACAATGAGCAGTTCTTC
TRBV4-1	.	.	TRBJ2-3	CASSQGATDTQYF	TGCGCCAGCAGCCAAGGAGCGACAGATACGCAGTATTTT
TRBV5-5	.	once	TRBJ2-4	CASSLARDIQYF	TGTGCCAGCAGCTTGGCCAGAGACATTCAGTACTTC
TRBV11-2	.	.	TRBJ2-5	CASSLVAAATGQETQYF	TGTGCCAGCAGCTTAGTAGCGGCAGCTACGGGCCAAGAGACCCAGTACTTC
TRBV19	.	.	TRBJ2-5	CASTRGPKETQYF	TGTGCCAGTACCCGAGGGCCCAAGGAGACCCAGTACTTC
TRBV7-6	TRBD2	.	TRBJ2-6	CASSLVLAGYSGANVLTF	TGTGCCAGCAGCTTAGTCCTAGCGGGTTACTCTGGGGCCAACGTCCTGACTTTC
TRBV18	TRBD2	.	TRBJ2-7	CASSLAGGAYEQYF	TGTGCCAGCTCACTAGCGGGAGGAGCCTACGAGCAGTACTTC
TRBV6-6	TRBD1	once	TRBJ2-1	CASGRDRGYNEQFF	TGTGCCAGCGGCCGGGACAGGGGCTACAATGAGCAGTTCTTC
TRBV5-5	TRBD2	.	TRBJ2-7	CASSLSLAGRGTYEQYF	TGTGCCAGCAGCTTAAGTCTAGCGGGACGGGGAACCTACGAGCAGTACTTC
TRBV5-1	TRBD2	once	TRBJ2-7	CASSLLAGVGYEQYF	TGCGCCAGCAGTTTACTAGCGGGAGTAGGGTACGAGCAGTACTTC
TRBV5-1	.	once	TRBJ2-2	CASSLAWDGGPGELFF	TGCGCCAGCAGCCTCGCATGGGACGGTGGCCCCGGGGAGCTGTTTTTT
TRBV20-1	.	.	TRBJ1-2	CSASGGYTF	TGCAGTGCCTCCGGTGGCTACACCTTC
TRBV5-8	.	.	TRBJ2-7	CASSLATGIPEQYF	TGTGCCAGCAGCTTGGCCACAGGGATCCCCGAGCAGTACTTC
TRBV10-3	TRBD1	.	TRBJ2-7	CAISESNFRGHTYEQYF	TGTGCCATCAGTGAGTCGAACTTTAGGGGGCATACCTACGAGCAGTACTTC
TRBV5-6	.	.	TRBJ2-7	CASSLVGGGGTSREQYF	TGTGCCAGCAGCTTGGTGGGAGGAGGGGGTACCTCACGGGAGCAGTACTTC
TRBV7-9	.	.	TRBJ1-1	CASSLRQNTEAFF	TGTGCCAGCAGCTTAAGACAAAACACTGAAGCTTTCTTT
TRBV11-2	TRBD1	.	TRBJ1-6	CASSSRTGNYNSPLHF	TGTGCCAGCAGCTCGAGGACAGGGAACTATAATTCACCCCTCCACTTT
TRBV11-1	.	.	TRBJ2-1	CASSLVKINEQFF	TGTGCCAGCAGCTTGGTAAAGATAAATGAGCAGTTCTTC
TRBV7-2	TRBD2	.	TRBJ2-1	CASSLGGLSNEQFF	TGTGCCAGCAGCTTAGGGGGACTATCGAATGAGCAGTTCTTC
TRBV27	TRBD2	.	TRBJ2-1	CASLLRPGLAGASYNEQFF	TGTGCCAGCCTTCTTAGACCGGGACTAGCGGGAGCAAGCTACAATGAGCAGTTCTTC
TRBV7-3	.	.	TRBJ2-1	CASSLTRETNNEQFF	TGTGCCAGCAGCTTAACTCGGGAAACAAACAATGAGCAGTTCTTC
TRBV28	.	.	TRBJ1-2	CASSGGGYYGYTF	TGTGCCAGCAGTGGCGGGGGTTACTATGGCTACACCTTC
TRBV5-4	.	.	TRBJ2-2	CASSPKGAVHTGELFF	TGTGCCAGCAGCCCTAAAGGGGCAGTCCATACCGGGGAGCTGTTTTTT
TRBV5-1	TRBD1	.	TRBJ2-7	CASTRMTGGLEQYF	TGCGCCAGCACCAGGATGACAGGGGGATTGGAGCAGTACTTC
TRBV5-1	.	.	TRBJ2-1	CATAPLPPYNEQFF	TGCGCCACTGCCCCTCTCCCGCCCTACAATGAGCAGTTCTTC
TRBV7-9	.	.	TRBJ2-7	CASSSITRYPYEQYF	TGTGCCAGCAGCTCGATTACACGGTATCCCTACGAGCAGTACTTC
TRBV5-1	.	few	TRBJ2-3	CASSLESSTDTQYF	TGCGCCAGCAGCTTGGAATCTAGCACAGATACGCAGTATTTT
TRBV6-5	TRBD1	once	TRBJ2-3	CASSGRTGVTDTQYF	TGTGCCAGCAGTGGTCGGACAGGGGTAACAGATACGCAGTATTTT
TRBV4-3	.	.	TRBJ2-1	CASSQDRGLEQFF	TGCGCCAGCAGCCAAGATAGGGGTCTAGAGCAGTTCTTC
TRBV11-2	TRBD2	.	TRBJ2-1	CASSLDLRRMREGLGFF	TGTGCCAGCAGCTTAGATCTCCGAAGGATGAGGGAGGGCCTGGGGTTCTTC
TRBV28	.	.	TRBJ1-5	CASTKPRVGLNQPQHF	TGTGCCAGCACCAAACCCAGGGTAGGGCTAAATCAGCCCCAGCATTTT
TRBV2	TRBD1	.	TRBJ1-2	CASNDRVVSGTF	TGTGCCAGCAACGACAGGGTGGTGTCGGGCACCTTC
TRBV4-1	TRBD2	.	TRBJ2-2	CASSQERGANTGELFF	TGCGCCAGCAGCCAAGAGCGGGGGGCGAACACCGGGGAGCTGTTTTTT
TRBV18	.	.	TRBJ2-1	CASSPRQGGYNEQFF	TGTGCCAGCTCACCAAGGCAGGGGGGGTACAATGAGCAGTTCTTC
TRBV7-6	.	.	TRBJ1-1	CASSLEPDSGAFF	TGTGCCAGCAGCTTAGAGCCCGATTCGGGAGCTTTCTTT
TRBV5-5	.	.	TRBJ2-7	CASSFVVTLSYEQYF	TGTGCCAGCAGCTTTGTAGTAACTTTATCCTACGAGCAGTACTTC
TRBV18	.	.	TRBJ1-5	CASSPRDLNQPQHF	TGTGCCAGCTCACCACGAGATTTAAATCAGCCCCAGCATTTT
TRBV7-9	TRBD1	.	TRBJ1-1	CASSYGQGATFEAFF	TGTGCCAGCAGCTACGGTCAGGGGGCTACGTTTGAAGCTTTCTTT
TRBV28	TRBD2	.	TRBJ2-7	CASSLSLAGVSEQYF	TGTGCCAGCAGTTTATCACTAGCGGGAGTATCCGAGCAGTACTTC
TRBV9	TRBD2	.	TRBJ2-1	CASSVGVAGGNEQFF	TGTGCCAGCAGCGTAGGGGTAGCGGGAGGAAATGAGCAGTTCTTC
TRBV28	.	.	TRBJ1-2	CATLGGQGYTF	TGTGCCACCTTGGGAGGGCAAGGCTACACCTTC
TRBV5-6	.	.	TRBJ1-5	CASSLYRNNQPQHF	TGTGCCAGCAGCTTGTACAGGAACAATCAGCCCCAGCATTTT
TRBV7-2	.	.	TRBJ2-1	CASSLSRNEQFF	TGTGCCAGCAGCTTAAGTAGGAATGAGCAGTTCTTC
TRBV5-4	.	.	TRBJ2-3	CASSRDQRTQYF	TGTGCCAGCAGCAGGGACCAACGTACGCAGTATTTT
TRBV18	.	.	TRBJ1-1	CASSPPGPYTEAFF	TGTGCCAGCTCACCACCGGGACCTTACACTGAAGCTTTCTTT